The source of this T cell receptor beta chain is a study of T cells in Graves' hyperthyroidism and ophthalmopathy. TCR beta CDR3 region amplification was performed from RNA transcripts. The TCR CDR3 first-round RT-PCR relied on the HTBI primer set. TCRdb re-called the multiplex PCR reads with MiXCR, one entry per CDR3 protein. The data show roughly 710,000 distinct CDR3 sequences, 35% seen once. This clonotype appeared many times. The germline V gene encodes CDR1 MNHEY and CDR2 SVGAGI. The CDR3 has 12 amino acids. The germline V and J ends were trimmed by 4 bases and 3 bases, with 6 bases remaining between them.

This TCR came from a woman aged 40-49 years with Graves' hyperthyroidism. Sequences were obtained from blood. The chain links TRBV6-5 to TRBJ1-1; the D is unclear. CDR3 loop: CASSSADTEAFF. CDR3 sequence (DNA): TGTGCCAGCAGTTCAGCGGACACTGAAGCTTTCTTT.